A selection of T cell receptor beta chains follows, all from one sample in a study of T cell repertoires in cytomegalovirus infection. One entry per CDR3 protein, called by TCRdb with MiXCR from the reads. This table has hundreds of thousands of distinct CDR3 sequences, approximately 46% appearing once. These TCRs are of unknown antigen specificity. The sequencing used cultured PBMCs, collected from culture after CMV antigen stimulation. The receptors stem from a human donor in good health (CMV status not recorded). Some clones in this sample may be carry-over from other donors' samples. CDR3s include the opening cysteine and the closing phenylalanine or tryptophan. A D gene is named only where the DNA matches it firmly. The size of a clone is reported for some rows only, either as once, few or many, or as a class for expanded clones.

TRBV7-3,.,.,TRBJ2-7,TGTGCCAGCAGCTTATCACTAACCTCCTACGAGCAGTACTTC,CASSLSLTSYEQYF
TRBV7-2,.,.,TRBJ2-3,TGTGCCAGCAGCCGTACAGGGTACACAGATACGCAGTATTTT,CASSRTGYTDTQYF
TRBV20-1,.,.,TRBJ1-4,TGCAGTGCTAGAGATGGAAGGATTAATGAAAAACTGTTTTTT,CSARDGRINEKLFF
TRBV7-8,.,.,TRBJ2-1,TGTGCCAGCAGCTTAGGACGGCAGGGATACAATGAGCAGTTCTTC,CASSLGRQGYNEQFF
TRBV27,TRBD2,.,TRBJ2-1,TGTGCCAGCAGTGCTACTAGCGGGGGTGGCAATGAGCAGTTCTTC,CASSATSGGGNEQFF
TRBV5-6,.,.,TRBJ2-7,TGTGCCAGCAGCTTGGCACTCAGCGGTTTGGCGGGATACCGCTACGAGCAGTACTTC,CASSLALSGLAGYRYEQYF
TRBV12-3/TRBV12-4,TRBD1,.,TRBJ1-5,TGTGCCAGCAGACCCGGACAGGAGCACAATCAGCCCCAGCATTTT,CASRPGQEHNQPQHF
TRBV6-8,.,.,TRBJ1-1,TGTGCCAGCAGTTACTCGAGAGGTGGGGGTAGTGTGAACACTGAAGCTTTCTTT,CASSYSRGGGSVNTEAFF
TRBV7-6,.,few,TRBJ2-3,TGTGCCAGCAGCTCTGCCGGGGGCACAGATACGCAGTATTTT,CASSSAGGTDTQYF
TRBV27,.,.,TRBJ1-2,TGTGCCAGCAGTTTAATTTCCGGAAGAGAACCCTCCAACTATGGCTACACCTTC,CASSLISGREPSNYGYTF
TRBV4-1,TRBD2,few,TRBJ2-1,TGCGCCAGCAGCCAACCGGGAGGCCCCTCCTACAATGAGCAGTTCTTC,CASSQPGGPSYNEQFF
TRBV6-5,TRBD2,.,TRBJ2-3,TGTGCCAGCAGTTCCCGGCAGCGGGGATCAGATACGCAGTATTTT,CASSSRQRGSDTQYF
TRBV15,TRBD1,.,TRBJ1-3,TGTGCCACCAGGTCTGGGACAGGGGTTCGGCACACCATATATTTT,CATRSGTGVRHTIYF
TRBV4-1,.,.,TRBJ2-7,TGCGCCAGCAGCCAAGATCCGAAGCCCTACGAGCAGTACTTC,CASSQDPKPYEQYF